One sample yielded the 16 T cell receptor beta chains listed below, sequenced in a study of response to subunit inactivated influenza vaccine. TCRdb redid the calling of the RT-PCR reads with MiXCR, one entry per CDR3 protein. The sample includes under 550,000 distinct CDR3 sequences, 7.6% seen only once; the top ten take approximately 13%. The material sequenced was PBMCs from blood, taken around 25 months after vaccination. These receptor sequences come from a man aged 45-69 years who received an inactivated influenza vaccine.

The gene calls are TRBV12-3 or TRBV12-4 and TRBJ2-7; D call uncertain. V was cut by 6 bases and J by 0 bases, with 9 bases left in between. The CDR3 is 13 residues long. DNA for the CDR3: TGTGCCAGCAGATCCCTCAGCTCCTACGAGCAGTACTTC. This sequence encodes CASRSLSSYEQYF.

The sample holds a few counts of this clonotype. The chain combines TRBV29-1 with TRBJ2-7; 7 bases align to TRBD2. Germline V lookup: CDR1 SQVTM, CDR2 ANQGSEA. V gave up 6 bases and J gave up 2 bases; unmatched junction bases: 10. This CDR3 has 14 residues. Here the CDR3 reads CSVRYGTKAYEQYF. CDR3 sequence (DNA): TGCAGCGTACGATACGGGACTAAGGCCTACGAGCAGTACTTC.

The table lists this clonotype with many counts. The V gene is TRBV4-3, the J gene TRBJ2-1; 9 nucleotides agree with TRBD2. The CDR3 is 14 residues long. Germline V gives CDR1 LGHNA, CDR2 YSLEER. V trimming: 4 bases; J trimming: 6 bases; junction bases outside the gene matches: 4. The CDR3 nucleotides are TGCGCCAGCAGCCCGGGACTAGCCTCCAATGAGCAGTTCTTC. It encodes CASSPGLASNEQFF.

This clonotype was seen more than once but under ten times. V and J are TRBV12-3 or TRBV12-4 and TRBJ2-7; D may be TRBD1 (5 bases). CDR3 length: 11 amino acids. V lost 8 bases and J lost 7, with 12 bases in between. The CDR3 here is CASAAGNEQYF. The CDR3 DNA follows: TGTGCCAGCGCGGCAGGGAATGAGCAGTACTTC.

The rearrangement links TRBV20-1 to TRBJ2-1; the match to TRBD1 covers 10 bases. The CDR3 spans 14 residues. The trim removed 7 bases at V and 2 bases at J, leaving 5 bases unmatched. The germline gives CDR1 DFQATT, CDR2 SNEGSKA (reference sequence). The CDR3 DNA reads TGCAGTGTAAGACAGGGGGCTACCTACAATGAGCAGTTCTTC. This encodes CSVRQGATYNEQFF.

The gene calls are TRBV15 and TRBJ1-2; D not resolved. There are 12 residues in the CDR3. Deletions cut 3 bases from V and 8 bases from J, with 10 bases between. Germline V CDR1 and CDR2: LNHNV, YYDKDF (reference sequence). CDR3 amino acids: CATSSGMSGYTF. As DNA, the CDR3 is TGTGCCACCAGCAGTGGGATGTCGGGCTACACCTTC.

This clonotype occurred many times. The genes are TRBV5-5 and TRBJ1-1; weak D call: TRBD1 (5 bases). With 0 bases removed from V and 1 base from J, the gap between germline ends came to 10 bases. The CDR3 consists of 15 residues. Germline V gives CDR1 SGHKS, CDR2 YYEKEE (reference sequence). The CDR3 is CASSLGVQANTEAFF. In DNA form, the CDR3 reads TGTGCCAGCAGCTTGGGGGTACAGGCGAACACTGAAGCTTTCTTT.

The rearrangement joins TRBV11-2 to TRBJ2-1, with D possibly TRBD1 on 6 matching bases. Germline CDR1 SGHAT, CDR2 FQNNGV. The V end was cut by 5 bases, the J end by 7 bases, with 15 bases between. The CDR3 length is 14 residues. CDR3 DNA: TGTGCCAGCAGCACAGGGAGTCGTTGGAATGAGCAGTTCTTC. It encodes CASSTGSRWNEQFF.

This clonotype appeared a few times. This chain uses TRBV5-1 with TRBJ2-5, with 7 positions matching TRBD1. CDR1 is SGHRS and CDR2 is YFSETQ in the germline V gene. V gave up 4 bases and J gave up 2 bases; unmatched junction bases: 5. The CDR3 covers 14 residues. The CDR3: CASSNGQDQETQYF. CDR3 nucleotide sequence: TGCGCCAGCAGCAACGGACAGGATCAAGAGACCCAGTACTTC.

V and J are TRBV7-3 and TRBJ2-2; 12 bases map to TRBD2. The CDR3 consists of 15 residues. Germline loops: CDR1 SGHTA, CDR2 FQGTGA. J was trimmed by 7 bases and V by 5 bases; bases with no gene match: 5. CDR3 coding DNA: TGTGCCAGCAGCCAGACTAGCGGGAGCGTCGGGGAGCTGTTTTTT. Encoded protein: CASSQTSGSVGELFF.

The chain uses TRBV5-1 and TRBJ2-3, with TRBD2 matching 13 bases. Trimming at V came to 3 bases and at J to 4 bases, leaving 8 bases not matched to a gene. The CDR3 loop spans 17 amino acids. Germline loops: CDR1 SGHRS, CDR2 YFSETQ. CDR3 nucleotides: TGCGCCAGCAGCTCCTCTACTAGCGGGGGGGCTTCAGATACGCAGTATTTT. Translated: CASSSSTSGGASDTQYF.

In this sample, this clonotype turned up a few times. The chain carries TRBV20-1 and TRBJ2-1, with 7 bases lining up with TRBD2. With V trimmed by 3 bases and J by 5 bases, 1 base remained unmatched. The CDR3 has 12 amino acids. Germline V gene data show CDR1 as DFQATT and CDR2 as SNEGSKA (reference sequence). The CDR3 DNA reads TGCAGTGCTAGGGGGGGGAACAATGAGCAGTTCTTC. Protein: CSARGGNNEQFF.

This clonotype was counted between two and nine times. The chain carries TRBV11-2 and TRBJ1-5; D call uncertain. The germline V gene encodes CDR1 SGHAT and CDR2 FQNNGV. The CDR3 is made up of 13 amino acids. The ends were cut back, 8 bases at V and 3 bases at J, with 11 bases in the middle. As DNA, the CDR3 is TGTGCCAGCTCTGAGTCATTCAATCAGCCCCAGCATTTT. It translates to CASSESFNQPQHF. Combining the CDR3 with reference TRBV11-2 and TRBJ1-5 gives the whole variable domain EAGVAQSPRYKIIEKRQSVAFWCNPISGHATLYWYQQILGQGPKLLIQFQNNGVVDDSQLPKDRFSAERLKGVDSTLKIQPAKLEDSAVYLCASSESFNQPQHFGDGTRLSIL.

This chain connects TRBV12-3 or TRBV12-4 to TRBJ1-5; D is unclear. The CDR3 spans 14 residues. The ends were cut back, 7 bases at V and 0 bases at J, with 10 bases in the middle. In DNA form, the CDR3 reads TGTGCCAGCACCACTATTAATAGCAATCAGCCCCAGCATTTT. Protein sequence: CASTTINSNQPQHF.

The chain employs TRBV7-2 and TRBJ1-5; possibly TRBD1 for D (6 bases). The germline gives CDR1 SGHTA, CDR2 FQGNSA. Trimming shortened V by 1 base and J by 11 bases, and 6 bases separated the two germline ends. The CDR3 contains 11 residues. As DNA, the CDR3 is TGTGCCAGCAGCTTAGAGGGGGCCCAGCATTTT. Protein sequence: CASSLEGAQHF.

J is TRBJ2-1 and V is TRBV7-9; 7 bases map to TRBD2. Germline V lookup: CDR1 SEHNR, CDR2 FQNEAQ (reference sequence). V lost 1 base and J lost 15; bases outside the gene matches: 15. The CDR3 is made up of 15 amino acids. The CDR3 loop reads CASSLGLAETPKMFF. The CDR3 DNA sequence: TGTGCCAGCAGCTTAGGGCTAGCGGAGACTCCAAAGATGTTCTTC.